The clone carrying this T cell receptor (beta chain) came up once. What it binds is unknown. This entry is derived from a study of T cells in Graves' hyperthyroidism and ophthalmopathy. Overall study findings and caveats: The blood repertoire included most of the expanded thyroid clonotypes above 0.001. Stable hyperthyroidism was separated from ophthalmopathy by a model based on 13 V-J features.

The CDR3 has 13 amino acids. Between the trimmed V and J ends, which lost 4 bases and 6 bases, there was a span of 11 bases. The germline gives CDR1 PRHDT, CDR2 FYEKMQ (reference sequence). Amplification targeted TCR beta CDR3 regions from RNA transcripts. RT-PCR in the first round (using the HTBI primer set) targeted the TCR CDR3. TCRdb used MiXCR to reprocess the multiplex PCR reads, holding one entry per CDR3 protein. The sample carries more than 500,000 distinct CDR3 sequences, around 42% recorded once. Sequenced material: peripheral blood or thyroid tissue (not recorded which). The chain joins TRBV13 to TRBJ2-3; D not resolved. This TCR came from an adult woman with Graves' disease, either hyperthyroidism or ophthalmopathy (not recorded which). CDR3 protein: CASSSRFEDTQYF. The CDR3 DNA follows: TGTGCCAGCAGCTCGCGGTTTGAGGATACGCAGTATTTT.